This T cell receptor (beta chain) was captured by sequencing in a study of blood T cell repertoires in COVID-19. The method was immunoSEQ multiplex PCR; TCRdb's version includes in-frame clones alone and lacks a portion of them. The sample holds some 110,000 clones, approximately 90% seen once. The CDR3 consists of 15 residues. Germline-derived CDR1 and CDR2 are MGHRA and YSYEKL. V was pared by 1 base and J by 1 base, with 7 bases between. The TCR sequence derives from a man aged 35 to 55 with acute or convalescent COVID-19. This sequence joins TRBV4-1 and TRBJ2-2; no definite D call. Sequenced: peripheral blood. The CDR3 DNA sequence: TGCGCCAGCAGCCAAGTTGAGGAGAACACCGGGGAGCTGTTTTTT. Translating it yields CASSQVEENTGELFF.